Listed below are T cell receptor beta chains from one sample, sequenced in a study of T cells in Graves' hyperthyroidism and ophthalmopathy. MiXCR, run by TCRdb on the multiplex PCR reads, gives a single entry per CDR3 protein. The sample includes more than 40,000 distinct CDR3 sequences, more than 40% of them seen just once. Sample: peripheral blood or thyroid tissue (not recorded which). The receptors derive from a woman aged 45-65 years with Graves' hyperthyroidism. CDR3s include the opening cysteine and the closing phenylalanine or tryptophan. Fields, in order: J gene, D gene, clone size, V gene, CDR3 DNA, CDR3 protein. D genes are given only for firm matches. The size entry is marked missing in some rows and otherwise reads once, few, many or a size class.

j_call: TRBJ2-7; d_call: TRBD2; clone_size: many; v_call: TRBV4-2; cdr3_nt: TGTGCCAGCAGCCCGGCGGGAGCGCTCTACGAGCAGTACTTC; cdr3_aa: CASSPAGALYEQYF
j_call: TRBJ2-5; d_call: .; clone_size: once; v_call: TRBV20-1; cdr3_nt: TGCAGTGCTAGAGGTGGACAAGAGACCCAGTACTTC; cdr3_aa: CSARGGQETQYF
j_call: TRBJ2-2; d_call: .; clone_size: many; v_call: TRBV7-7; cdr3_nt: TGTGCTAGCAGCTTGAACAGGGAAGACGGGGAGCTGTTTTTT; cdr3_aa: CASSLNREDGELFF
j_call: TRBJ1-2; d_call: TRBD1; clone_size: .; v_call: TRBV20-1; cdr3_nt: TGCAGTGCTGGCTCCTCCGGGACAGATGGCTACACCTTC; cdr3_aa: CSAGSSGTDGYTF
j_call: TRBJ2-7; d_call: TRBD1; clone_size: many; v_call: TRBV19; cdr3_nt: TGTGCCAGTAGTAGAACAGGGGGATCCTCCTACGAGCAGTACTTC; cdr3_aa: CASSRTGGSSYEQYF
j_call: TRBJ1-1; d_call: .; clone_size: .; v_call: TRBV5-1; cdr3_nt: TGTGCCAGCAGACGCCTCGACGGGGCGTTCACTGAAGCTTTCTTT; cdr3_aa: CASRRLDGAFTEAFF
j_call: TRBJ2-2; d_call: .; clone_size: medium-sized; v_call: TRBV7-2; cdr3_nt: TGTGCCAGCAGCCGCGGGACGAACACCGGGGAGCTGTTTTTT; cdr3_aa: CASSRGTNTGELFF
j_call: TRBJ1-3; d_call: .; clone_size: many; v_call: TRBV6-1; cdr3_nt: TGTGCCAGCAGCATCGGGGTCTCTGGAAGCACCATATATTTT; cdr3_aa: CASSIGVSGSTIYF
j_call: TRBJ2-7; d_call: TRBD2; clone_size: .; v_call: TRBV7-2; cdr3_nt: TGTGCCAGCAGCTTCCTACTAGCGGGAGATGAGCAGTACTTC; cdr3_aa: CASSFLLAGDEQYF
j_call: TRBJ2-7; d_call: TRBD2; clone_size: many; v_call: TRBV29-1; cdr3_nt: TGCAGCGTTTTGGGACTAGCGGGAATCGGTTATGGGCAGTACTTC; cdr3_aa: CSVLGLAGIGYGQYF
j_call: TRBJ2-1; d_call: .; clone_size: .; v_call: TRBV7-2; cdr3_nt: TGTGCCAGCAGCTTACGGGCTAGCGAGGGGAATGAGCAGTTCTTC; cdr3_aa: CASSLRASEGNEQFF
j_call: TRBJ1-5; d_call: .; clone_size: .; v_call: TRBV29-1; cdr3_nt: TGCAGCTTGGAGGTCGGGCAGCCCCAGCATTTT; cdr3_aa: CSLEVGQPQHF
j_call: TRBJ2-5; d_call: TRBD2; clone_size: many; v_call: TRBV20-1; cdr3_nt: TGCAGTGCTAGGAAGGGGGCTAGCGGGAGCATTGAGACCCAGTACTTC; cdr3_aa: CSARKGASGSIETQYF
j_call: TRBJ2-7; d_call: TRBD2; clone_size: many; v_call: TRBV4-2; cdr3_nt: TGTGCCAGCAGCCAGGGGACTAGCGGGAGCCTAAACTCCTACGAGCAGTACTTC; cdr3_aa: CASSQGTSGSLNSYEQYF
j_call: TRBJ2-7; d_call: TRBD2; clone_size: once; v_call: TRBV7-9; cdr3_nt: TGTGCCAGCAGCTTAAAAGCGGGGTTGGAGCAGTACTTC; cdr3_aa: CASSLKAGLEQYF
j_call: TRBJ1-1; d_call: .; clone_size: .; v_call: TRBV10-1; cdr3_nt: TGTGCCAGCAGCGTAGGGTCAGCAGGGAGGAACACTGAAGCTTTCTTT; cdr3_aa: CASSVGSAGRNTEAFF
j_call: TRBJ1-4; d_call: .; clone_size: .; v_call: TRBV2; cdr3_nt: TGTGCCAGCAGCACAGAAAAAAAACTGTTTTTT; cdr3_aa: CASSTEKKLFF
j_call: TRBJ2-1; d_call: TRBD2; clone_size: .; v_call: TRBV28; cdr3_nt: TGTGCCAGCAGTCGTCGGCCAGGGACTAGCGGGAGGGCCTTGCAGTTCTTC; cdr3_aa: CASSRRPGTSGRALQFF
j_call: TRBJ2-5; d_call: TRBD2; clone_size: few; v_call: TRBV20-1; cdr3_nt: TGCAGTGCTAGTGGACTAGCGGGAGCCCGGGAGACCCAGTACTTC; cdr3_aa: CSASGLAGARETQYF
j_call: TRBJ1-3; d_call: TRBD1; clone_size: many; v_call: TRBV20-1; cdr3_nt: TGCAGTGCTAGAGGGACAGGGGGGCGGTGGAACACCATATATTTT; cdr3_aa: CSARGTGGRWNTIYF
j_call: TRBJ2-7; d_call: TRBD2; clone_size: few; v_call: TRBV20-1; cdr3_nt: TGCAGTGCCCCTTCCGGGACTAGCGGGAGGTCCTACGAGCAGTACTTC; cdr3_aa: CSAPSGTSGRSYEQYF
j_call: TRBJ2-3; d_call: .; clone_size: many; v_call: TRBV7-2; cdr3_nt: TGTGCCAGCAGCTTGACCCGGGGCGATACGCAGTATTTT; cdr3_aa: CASSLTRGDTQYF
j_call: TRBJ1-2; d_call: TRBD1; clone_size: few; v_call: TRBV15; cdr3_nt: TGTGCCACCAGCACCGAGACAGGGTATGGCTACACCTTC; cdr3_aa: CATSTETGYGYTF
j_call: TRBJ2-5; d_call: TRBD2; clone_size: once; v_call: TRBV2; cdr3_nt: TGTGCCAGCAACGGAGGACTAGCGGGAGGAGCGAGGTGGGAGACCCAGTACTTC; cdr3_aa: CASNGGLAGGARWETQYF
j_call: TRBJ2-6; d_call: .; clone_size: .; v_call: TRBV10-3; cdr3_nt: TGTGCCATCAGTCCGGGCGGGGCCAACGTCCTGACTTTC; cdr3_aa: CAISPGGANVLTF
j_call: TRBJ2-6; d_call: .; clone_size: .; v_call: TRBV6-1; cdr3_nt: TGTGCCAGCACCGGCCTGAGGGCTAGCTTTTTGTTTGGGGCCAACGTCCTGACTTTC; cdr3_aa: CASTGLRASFLFGANVLTF
j_call: TRBJ2-3; d_call: .; clone_size: many; v_call: TRBV5-5; cdr3_nt: TGTGCCAGCAGCTTGGAAGCCACAGATACGCAGTATTTT; cdr3_aa: CASSLEATDTQYF
j_call: TRBJ2-5; d_call: .; clone_size: .; v_call: TRBV20-1; cdr3_nt: TGCAGTGCTTACAGGGTGGCGGGTCAGCCCCAGTACTTC; cdr3_aa: CSAYRVAGQPQYF
j_call: TRBJ1-6; d_call: TRBD1; clone_size: .; v_call: TRBV10-3; cdr3_nt: TGTGCCATCAGGGGGACAGGGCAGAATAATTCACCCCTCCACTTC; cdr3_aa: CAIRGTGQNNSPLHF
j_call: TRBJ1-2; d_call: TRBD1; clone_size: .; v_call: TRBV6-5; cdr3_nt: TGTGCCAGCAGTTACTCGACAGGGCATGGCTACACCTTC; cdr3_aa: CASSYSTGHGYTF
j_call: TRBJ2-2; d_call: .; clone_size: many; v_call: TRBV3-1; cdr3_nt: TGTGCCAGCAGCCAAGTTGGACAGAGCACCGGGGAGCTGTTTTTT; cdr3_aa: CASSQVGQSTGELFF
j_call: TRBJ2-3; d_call: TRBD1; clone_size: many; v_call: TRBV2; cdr3_nt: TGTGCCAGCAGTCGTGCCGGGACAGAGAACACAGATACGCAGTATTTT; cdr3_aa: CASSRAGTENTDTQYF
j_call: TRBJ2-1; d_call: TRBD2; clone_size: .; v_call: TRBV29-1; cdr3_nt: TGCAGCGTTGAATGCCCAGCGGGGTGGCATGAGCAGTTCTTC; cdr3_aa: CSVECPAGWHEQFF
j_call: TRBJ1-2; d_call: TRBD1; clone_size: many; v_call: TRBV15; cdr3_nt: TGTGCCACCAGCTTACGGACAGGGCTCCCCTATGGCTACACCTTC; cdr3_aa: CATSLRTGLPYGYTF
j_call: TRBJ2-2; d_call: .; clone_size: .; v_call: TRBV6-2/TRBV6-3; cdr3_nt: TGTGCCAGCAGTTACTCGTATCAAGTCGGGAGAGTCGGGAACACCGGGGAGCTGTTTTTT; cdr3_aa: CASSYSYQVGRVGNTGELFF
j_call: TRBJ1-1; d_call: .; clone_size: .; v_call: TRBV29-1; cdr3_nt: TGCAGCGTCCAAAGAGGGACCGAAATGAACACTGAAGCTTTCTTT; cdr3_aa: CSVQRGTEMNTEAFF
j_call: TRBJ1-1; d_call: .; clone_size: .; v_call: TRBV11-2; cdr3_nt: TGTGCCAGCAGCCCCCAGGGGACGGCTGAAGCTTTCTTT; cdr3_aa: CASSPQGTAEAFF
j_call: TRBJ2-3; d_call: .; clone_size: many; v_call: TRBV10-3; cdr3_nt: TGTGCCATCAGTGAGTCAGGACTGGAGAGAGGAGATACGCAGTATTTT; cdr3_aa: CAISESGLERGDTQYF
j_call: TRBJ1-2; d_call: TRBD1; clone_size: few; v_call: TRBV7-9; cdr3_nt: TGTGCCAGCAGCCCCCGGGACAGCTATAATGGCTACACCTTC; cdr3_aa: CASSPRDSYNGYTF
j_call: TRBJ1-1; d_call: TRBD1; clone_size: many; v_call: TRBV7-2; cdr3_nt: TGTGCCAGCAGCCCGAAGACAGGGGCGAACACTGAAGCTTTCTTT; cdr3_aa: CASSPKTGANTEAFF
j_call: TRBJ1-5; d_call: TRBD1; clone_size: few; v_call: TRBV14; cdr3_nt: TGTGCCAGCTCACTAGGACAGGGGGCAAGTCAGCCCCAGCATTTT; cdr3_aa: CASSLGQGASQPQHF
j_call: TRBJ2-5; d_call: TRBD2; clone_size: many; v_call: TRBV5-6; cdr3_nt: TGTGCCAGCAGCTTCCAGGGACTAGCGGAGTACCAAGAGACCCAGTACTTC; cdr3_aa: CASSFQGLAEYQETQYF
j_call: TRBJ2-3; d_call: .; clone_size: .; v_call: TRBV18; cdr3_nt: TGTGCCAGCTCACCTAGCGGACGCACAGATACGCAGTATTTT; cdr3_aa: CASSPSGRTDTQYF
j_call: TRBJ1-6; d_call: TRBD1; clone_size: .; v_call: TRBV10-3; cdr3_nt: TGTGCCATCAGCCAGGGGGGACCAACGAGCTCCTATAATTCACCCCTCCACTTT; cdr3_aa: CAISQGGPTSSYNSPLHF
j_call: TRBJ2-5; d_call: TRBD1; clone_size: many; v_call: TRBV27; cdr3_nt: TGTGCCACTTCGACAGGGACGGGAGAGACCCAGTACTTC; cdr3_aa: CATSTGTGETQYF
j_call: TRBJ2-7; d_call: TRBD2; clone_size: medium-sized; v_call: TRBV20-1; cdr3_nt: TGCAGTGCCAGGAGCGGGAGGATCACCTCCTACGAGCAGTACTTC; cdr3_aa: CSARSGRITSYEQYF
j_call: TRBJ1-2; d_call: .; clone_size: once; v_call: TRBV29-1; cdr3_nt: TGCAGCGTTGGACAGGCGGCCTATGGCTACACCTTC; cdr3_aa: CSVGQAAYGYTF
j_call: TRBJ1-5; d_call: .; clone_size: .; v_call: TRBV10-3; cdr3_nt: TGTGCCATCAGGGCCGCAGGGGTGGATAGCAATCAGCCCCAGCATTTT; cdr3_aa: CAIRAAGVDSNQPQHF
j_call: TRBJ1-1; d_call: .; clone_size: .; v_call: TRBV10-2; cdr3_nt: TGCGCCAGCAGGGAATCAGGGCGGGCCATCGAAGCTTTCTTT; cdr3_aa: CASRESGRAIEAFF
j_call: TRBJ2-7; d_call: .; clone_size: .; v_call: TRBV15; cdr3_nt: TGTGCCACCAGCAGAACAGGGATAGAGTACGAGCAGTACTTC; cdr3_aa: CATSRTGIEYEQYF
j_call: TRBJ1-6; d_call: TRBD1; clone_size: few; v_call: TRBV10-3; cdr3_nt: TGTGCCACCCGGGACAGGGAAAATTCACCCCTCCACTTT; cdr3_aa: CATRDRENSPLHF
j_call: TRBJ1-2; d_call: TRBD1; clone_size: many; v_call: TRBV7-2; cdr3_nt: TGTGCCAGCAGCTTAGACAGGGGGGATATGGGTGGCTACACCTTC; cdr3_aa: CASSLDRGDMGGYTF